This TCR beta chain came from a study of cytomegalovirus exposure and HLA in healthy donors. Study observations and caveats: Earlier results showed most TCR beta V segments being productive about 90% or about 30% of the time.

The table lists this clone with a count of one. Its antigen remains unknown. The V segment lost 4 bases and the J segment 3 bases; nucleotides outside the gene matches: 6. CDR1 and CDR2 from the germline V gene are LGHNA and YNFKEQ. The CDR3 loop spans 14 amino acids. The PCR contained 60 Vbeta and 13 Jbeta primers. Clones were read by immunoSEQ multiplex PCR, and TCRdb kept only the in-frame ones, dropping some. The table lists about 140,000 clones, less than 90% of them singletons. This sequence originates from a man aged 40-50 years in good health and CMV-seronegative. The sequenced sample was PBMCs. The chain employs TRBV4-2 and TRBJ2-7; 7 positions match TRBD1. In DNA form, the CDR3 reads TGTGCCAGCAGCCCGGACAGGTACCACTACGAGCAGTACTTC. Amino acids: CASSPDRYHYEQYF.